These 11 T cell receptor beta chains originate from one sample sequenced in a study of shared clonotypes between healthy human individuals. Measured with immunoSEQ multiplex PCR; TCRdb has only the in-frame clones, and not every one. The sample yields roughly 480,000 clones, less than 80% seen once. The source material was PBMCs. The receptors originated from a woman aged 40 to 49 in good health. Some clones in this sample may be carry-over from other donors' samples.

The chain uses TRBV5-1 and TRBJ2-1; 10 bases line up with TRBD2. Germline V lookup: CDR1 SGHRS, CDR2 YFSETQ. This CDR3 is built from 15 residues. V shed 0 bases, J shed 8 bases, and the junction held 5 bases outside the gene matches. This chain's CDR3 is CASSLDLAGAYEQFF. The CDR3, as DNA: TGCGCCAGCAGCTTGGATCTAGCGGGAGCCTATGAGCAGTTCTTC.

CDR3 amino acids: CASSEVSGRVRDTQYF. CDR3 nucleotides: TGCGCCAGCAGTGAGGTTAGCGGGAGGGTCAGAGATACGCAGTATTTT. V is TRBV10-2 and J is TRBJ2-3; 11 bases map to TRBD2. V dropped 2 bases and J dropped 5; count of bases not matched to a gene: 6. The germline V gene has CDR1 WSHSY and CDR2 SAAADI. The CDR3 covers 16 residues.

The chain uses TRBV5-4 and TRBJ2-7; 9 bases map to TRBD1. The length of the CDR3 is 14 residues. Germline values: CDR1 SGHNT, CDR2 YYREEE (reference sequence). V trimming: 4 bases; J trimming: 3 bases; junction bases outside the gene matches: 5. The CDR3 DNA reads TGTGCCAGCAGCCCTGCGGGACAGGGCTACGAGCAGTACTTC. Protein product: CASSPAGQGYEQYF.

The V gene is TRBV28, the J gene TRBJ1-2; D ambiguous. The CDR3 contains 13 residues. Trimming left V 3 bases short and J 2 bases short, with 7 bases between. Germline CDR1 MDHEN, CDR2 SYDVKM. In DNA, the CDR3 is TGTGCCAGCAGTTTTGACACAAACTATGGCTACACCTTC. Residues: CASSFDTNYGYTF.

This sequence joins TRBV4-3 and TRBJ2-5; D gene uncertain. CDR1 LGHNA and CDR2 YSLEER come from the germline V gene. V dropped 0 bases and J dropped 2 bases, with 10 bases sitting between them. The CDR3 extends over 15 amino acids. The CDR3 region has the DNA TGCGCCAGCAGCCAAGACTTCGCTTTTCAAGAGACCCAGTACTTC. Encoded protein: CASSQDFAFQETQYF.

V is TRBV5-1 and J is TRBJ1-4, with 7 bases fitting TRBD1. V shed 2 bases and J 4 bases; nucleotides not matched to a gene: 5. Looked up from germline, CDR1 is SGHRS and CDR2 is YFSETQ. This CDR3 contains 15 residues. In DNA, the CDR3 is TGCGCCAGCAGCTTCCAGGGGGTTCTTAATGAAAAACTGTTTTTT. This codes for CASSFQGVLNEKLFF.

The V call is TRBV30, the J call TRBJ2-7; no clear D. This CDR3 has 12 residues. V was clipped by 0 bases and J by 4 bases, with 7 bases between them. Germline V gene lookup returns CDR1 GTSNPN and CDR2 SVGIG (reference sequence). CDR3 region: CAWSVPDYEQYF. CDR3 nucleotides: TGTGCCTGGAGTGTACCAGATTACGAGCAGTACTTC.

The CDR3 reads CASSSPRTGAYEQYF. The CDR3 region has the DNA TGTGCCAGCAGTTCTCCACGGACAGGGGCCTACGAGCAGTACTTC. The chain recombines TRBV28 with TRBJ2-7; TRBD1 matches at 9 bases. Germline V gene data show CDR1 as MDHEN and CDR2 as SYDVKM. CDR3 length: 15 residues. The trim removed 4 bases at V and 2 bases at J, leaving 6 bases unmatched.

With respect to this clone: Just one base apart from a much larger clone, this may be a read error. The CDR3 here is CASSYSKGNQPQHF. The CDR3 DNA follows: TGTGCCAGCAGTTACTCAAAAGGGAATCAGCCCCAGCATTTT. The V gene is TRBV6-6, the J gene TRBJ1-5; D remains unclear. The V end lost 0 bases, the J end lost 4 bases, and 7 bases lay between the germline ends. CDR3 length: 14 amino acids. Germline CDR1 and CDR2: MNHNY and SVGAGI (reference sequence).

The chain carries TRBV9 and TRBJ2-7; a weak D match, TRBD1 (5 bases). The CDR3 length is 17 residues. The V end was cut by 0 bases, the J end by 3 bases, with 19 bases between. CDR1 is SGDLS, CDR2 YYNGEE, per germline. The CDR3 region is CASSVGPLPGSNYEQYF. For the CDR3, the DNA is TGTGCCAGCAGCGTAGGACCTTTGCCAGGGTCAAACTACGAGCAGTACTTC.

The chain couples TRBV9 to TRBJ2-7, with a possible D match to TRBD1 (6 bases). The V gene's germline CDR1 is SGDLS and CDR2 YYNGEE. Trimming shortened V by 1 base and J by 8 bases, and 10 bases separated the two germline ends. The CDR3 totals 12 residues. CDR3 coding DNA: TGTGCCAGCAGCGTACTAGGGGGAAAGCAGTACTTC. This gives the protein CASSVLGGKQYF.